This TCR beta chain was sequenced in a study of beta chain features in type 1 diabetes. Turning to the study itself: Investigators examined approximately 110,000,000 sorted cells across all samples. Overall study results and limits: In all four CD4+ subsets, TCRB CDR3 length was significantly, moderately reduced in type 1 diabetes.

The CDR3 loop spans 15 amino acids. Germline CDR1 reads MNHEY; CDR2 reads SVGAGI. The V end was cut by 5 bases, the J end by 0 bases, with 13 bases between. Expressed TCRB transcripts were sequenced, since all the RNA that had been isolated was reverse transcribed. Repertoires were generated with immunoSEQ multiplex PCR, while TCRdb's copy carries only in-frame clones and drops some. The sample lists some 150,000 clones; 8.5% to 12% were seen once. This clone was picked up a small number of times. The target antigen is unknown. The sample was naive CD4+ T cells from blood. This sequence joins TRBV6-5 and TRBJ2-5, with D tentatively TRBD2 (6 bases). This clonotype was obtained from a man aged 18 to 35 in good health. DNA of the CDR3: TGTGCCAGCAGTCGCCCGGGAGCCTACCAAGAGACCCAGTACTTC. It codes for CASSRPGAYQETQYF.